This entry is about one T cell receptor (beta chain). Its antigen is undetermined. The CDR3 covers 16 residues. Germline CDR1 and CDR2: SGHTA and FQGNSA. V lost 3 bases to trimming and J lost 1 base; unmatched junction nucleotides: 5. Primers included in the PCR were 60 Vbeta and 13 Jbeta primers. Profiling relied on immunoSEQ multiplex PCR, and the TCRdb table lists in-frame clones only, not all of them. Counted here are about 130,000 clones, around three quarters occurring once; the ten biggest clones make up around 4%. The data stem from a study of cytomegalovirus exposure and HLA in healthy donors. Study overall: Counted in an early data release were 75 million to 85 million unique TCRs from HLA-typed donors.

Overall study findings and caveats: At a 0.05 false discovery rate, a later analysis found some 18,000 TCR beta sequences to be associated with HLA alleles.

The clonotype was recovered from a middle-aged man in good health and CMV-seronegative. Material for sequencing was PBMCs. The chain couples TRBV7-2 to TRBJ2-3, with TRBD2 matching over 9 bases. In DNA, the CDR3 is TGTGCCAGCAGCTTCCTTGCTAGCGGGGGCACAGATACGCAGTATTTT. It specifies CASSFLASGGTDTQYF.